A single T cell receptor beta chain is shown here with its context. PCR amplification relied on 60 Vbeta primers (plus 13 Jbeta primers). Here immunoSEQ multiplex PCR was the method, and the copy in TCRdb shows in-frame clones only, minus some. The data contain under 200,000 clones, around 82% of them seen just once; the ten biggest clones take up under 2%. J gave up 1 base and V 2 bases, and 2 bases lay outside the gene matches. CDR1 is SGHAT and CDR2 is FQNNGV in the germline V gene. This CDR3 has 14 residues. The sample comes from a study of cytomegalovirus exposure and HLA in healthy donors. The TCR comes from a man between 35 and 55 years old in good health and CMV-seropositive. The chain has TRBV11-2 and TRBJ2-7; 7 bases agree with TRBD2. Source material: PBMCs. Written as DNA, the CDR3 is TGTGCCAGCAGCTTACGGGAGGCATCCTACGAGCAGTACTTC. It codes for CASSLREASYEQYF.